The 26 T cell receptor beta chains listed next were all sequenced from one sample in a study of regulatory T cells in long-lasting Graves disease. Building of the TCR beta libraries involved iRepertoire HTBI primers and Arm-PCR of CDR3 regions. TCRdb re-derived calls from the multiplex PCR reads in MiXCR, one entry per CDR3 protein. The data hold hundreds of thousands of distinct CDR3 sequences, with around 16% observed a single time. Sample time point: newly diagnosed GD, antithyroid drugs for less than 3 months. RNA from PBMCs was the source of the TCR library. The sequences come from peripheral blood mononuclear cells (PBMCs), collected at new diagnosis, from a patient treated with antithyroid drugs. The receptors shown here come from a female donor with Graves disease.

This clonotype has a count of ten or more. This rearrangement joins TRBV3-1 to TRBJ1-1; D is uncertain. This CDR3 comprises 15 residues. V lost 4 bases and J lost 2, with 14 bases in between. Germline CDR1 reads LGHDT; CDR2 reads YNNKEL (reference sequence). CDR3: CASSPYFLVNTEAFF. CDR3 coding DNA: TGTGCCAGCAGCCCGTACTTCCTAGTAAACACTGAAGCTTTCTTT.

The chain uses TRBV6-5 and TRBJ1-1; D gene ambiguous. V dropped 4 bases and J dropped 1 base, with 4 bases sitting between them. The CDR3 is made up of 12 amino acids. Germline values: CDR1 MNHEY, CDR2 SVGAGI. The CDR3 DNA is TGTGCCAGCAGTTGGCGGAACACTGAAGCTTTCTTT. Translated: CASSWRNTEAFF.

This clonotype was observed at least ten times. The V and J genes are TRBV11-2 and TRBJ1-1; no clear D. CDR1 SGHAT and CDR2 FQNNGV come from the germline V gene. CDR3 size: 13 residues. V lost 5 bases, J lost 5 bases, and 12 bases lay in between. Written as DNA, the CDR3 is TGTGCCAGCAGCGCCCCGTTGCGGACTGAAGCTTTCTTT. Translation gives CASSAPLRTEAFF. Full variable domain (rest looked up from reference TRBV11-2 and TRBJ1-1): EAGVAQSPRYKIIEKRQSVAFWCNPISGHATLYWYQQILGQGPKLLIQFQNNGVVDDSQLPKDRFSAERLKGVDSTLKIQPAKLEDSAVYLCASSAPLRTEAFFGQGTRLTVV.

The chain links TRBV6-5 to TRBJ2-7; 9 bases are shared with TRBD1. The CDR3 is 16 residues long. Germline loops: CDR1 MNHEY, CDR2 SVGAGI. Trimming took 4 bases from V and 6 from J; bases not matched to a gene: 13. CDR3 coding DNA: TGTGCCAGCAGTTCAGAATCCGGGACAGGGATTTTCGAGCAGTACTTC. Amino acids: CASSSESGTGIFEQYF.

This clonotype has a count of ten or more. The junction departs from germline at one end; a sequencing error may be responsible. The V gene is TRBV5-5, the J gene TRBJ2-1, with D tentatively TRBD2 (6 bases). The CDR3 is 14 amino acids. Germline values: CDR1 SGHKS, CDR2 YYEKEE (reference sequence). The DNA for the CDR3 is TGCGCCAGCAGCTTATCGGGGGATCACAATGAGCAGTTCTTC. It is translated as CASSLSGDHNEQFF.

This clonotype was found many times. This chain joins TRBV5-1 and TRBJ2-7; a possible D gene is TRBD2 (6 bases). V shed 4 bases and J shed 4 bases, with 12 bases lying between them. CDR1 is SGHRS and CDR2 is YFSETQ in the germline V gene. The CDR3 is made up of 13 amino acids. The CDR3 sequence: CASSTGLNYEQYF. Written as DNA, the CDR3 is TGCGCCAGCAGCACGGGACTGAATTACGAGCAGTACTTC.

This clonotype was detected ten times or more. The gene calls are TRBV7-2 and TRBJ2-3; D may be TRBD2 (5 bases). Germline CDR1 reads SGHTA; CDR2 reads FQGNSA. V was clipped by 1 base and J by 14 bases, with 16 bases between them. The CDR3 sequence is 13 residues long. The CDR3 nucleotides read TGTGCCAGCAGCTTAGTTCGCGAGGGTAGAGGGTATTTT. It translates to CASSLVREGRGYF. The full variable domain, in which reference TRBV7-2 and TRBJ2-3 provide the parts outside the CDR3, is GAGVSQSPSNKVTEKGKDVELRCDPISGHTALYWYRQSLGQGLEFLIYFQGNSAPDKSGLPSDRFSAERTGGSVSTLTIQRTQQEDSAVYLCASSLVREGRGYFGPGTRLTVL.

In its sample, this clonotype was seen many times. The V gene is TRBV20-1, the J gene TRBJ1-1; weak D call: TRBD1 (6 bases). CDR1 and CDR2 (germline): DFQATT, SNEGSKA (reference sequence). The CDR3 length is 15 residues. Trimming left V 3 bases short and J 3 bases short, with 17 bases between. The CDR3 region is CSASVQGRRDTEAFF. The CDR3 DNA reads TGCAGTGCTAGCGTGCAGGGGCGACGGGACACTGAAGCTTTCTTT.

Ten or more counts support this clonotype. This rearrangement joins TRBV20-1 to TRBJ2-6, with D possibly matching TRBD1 (5 bases). The CDR3 runs 16 residues. Trimming removed 3 bases from V and 0 bases from J, with 12 bases in between. Germline lookup yields CDR1 DFQATT and CDR2 SNEGSKA (reference sequence). This CDR3 reads CSASPRAVSGANVLTF. The CDR3 DNA reads TGCAGTGCTAGTCCCAGGGCCGTCTCTGGGGCCAACGTCCTGACTTTC.

This clonotype was observed many times. This chain joins TRBV20-1 and TRBJ1-1; D gene unclear. The ends were cut back, 5 bases at V and 0 bases at J, with 13 bases in the middle. The germline CDR1 and CDR2 sequences are DFQATT and SNEGSKA (reference sequence). The CDR3 contains 14 residues. CDR3 loop: CSADGWPMNTEAFF. DNA of the CDR3: TGCAGTGCTGATGGGTGGCCGATGAACACTGAAGCTTTCTTT.

This clonotype was counted between two and nine times. The CDR3 protein is CASSQGQGGGELFF. The CDR3, as DNA: TGTGCCAGCAGCCAGGGACAGGGCGGTGGGGAACTGTTTTTT. J is TRBJ1-4 and V is TRBV7-2, with 9 bases that match TRBD1. Germline V gene lookup returns CDR1 SGHTA and CDR2 FQGNSA. This CDR3 contains 14 residues. The ends lost 5 bases at V and 12 bases at J; junction bases unmatched: 10. The whole variable domain, filled in from reference TRBV7-2 and TRBJ1-4, reads GAGVSQSPSNKVTEKGKDVELRCDPISGHTALYWYRQSLGQGLEFLIYFQGNSAPDKSGLPSDRFSAERTGGSVSTLTIQRTQQEDSAVYLCASSQGQGGGELFFGSGTQLSVL.

This clonotype has ten or more counts. CDR3 amino acids: CSASLGQGLRDTQYF. For the CDR3, the DNA is TGCAGTGCTAGCCTGGGTCAGGGCCTGAGAGATACGCAGTATTTT. This rearrangement joins TRBV20-1 to TRBJ2-3; D is perhaps TRBD1 (5 bases). V lost 3 bases to trimming and J lost 5 bases, with 18 bases between them. The CDR3 has 15 residues. Germline values: CDR1 DFQATT, CDR2 SNEGSKA (reference sequence).

The CDR3 here is CASSLLVGQPQHF. CDR3 DNA sequence: TGCGCCAGCAGCTTGTTGGTGGGGCAGCCCCAGCATTTT. This sequence joins TRBV5-1 and TRBJ1-5; D is ambiguous. Germline CDR1 reads SGHRS; CDR2 reads YFSETQ. V lost 1 base and J 7 bases, leaving 9 bases between the germline ends. The CDR3 is made up of 13 amino acids.

This clonotype was seen a handful of times. The V call is TRBV7-8, the J call TRBJ1-5, with 7 bases identical to TRBD1. The ends lost 1 base at V and 6 bases at J; junction bases unmatched: 6. Germline CDR1 SGHVS, CDR2 FQNEAQ. The CDR3 is 15 amino acids. The CDR3: CASSLVGTAGQPQHF. As DNA, the CDR3 is TGTGCCAGCAGCTTAGTGGGGACAGCGGGTCAGCCCCAGCATTTT. The variable domain in full, with the rest retrieved from reference TRBV7-8 and TRBJ1-5, is GAGVSQSPRYKVAKRGQDVALRCDPISGHVSLFWYQQALGQGPEFLTYFQNEAQLDKSGLPSDRFFAERPEGSVSTLKIQRTQQEDSAVYLCASSLVGTAGQPQHFGDGTRLSIL.

The table lists this clonotype with many counts. Written as DNA, the CDR3 is TGTGCCAGCAGTGAAGCGGGCCTGAACTATGGCTACACCTTC. This encodes CASSEAGLNYGYTF. The chain couples TRBV6-1 to TRBJ1-2; D unresolved. Germline loops: CDR1 MNHNS, CDR2 SASEGT. The CDR3 is made up of 14 amino acids. Trimming stripped 0 bases from V and 2 bases from J, with 7 bases between.

On this clonotype: One junction end does not reproduce the germline sequence, and a read error may be involved. The chain couples TRBV6-2 or TRBV6-3 to TRBJ1-4, with a tentative D call TRBD1 (5 bases). Germline lookup yields CDR1 MNHEY and CDR2 SVGEGT. CDR3 length: 12 residues. CDR3 amino acids: CASSRQSEKPFF. The CDR3 DNA is TGTGCCAGCAGTCGACAGAGTGAAAAACCGTTTTTT.

The chain links TRBV10-3 to TRBJ1-5, with D maybe TRBD1 (6 bases). The CDR3 has 13 amino acids. Germline CDR1 and CDR2: ENHRY and SYGVKD. Between the trimmed V and J ends, which lost 6 bases and 5 bases, there was a span of 11 bases. CDR3 region: CAISPGGHQPQHF. The CDR3 coding sequence is TGTGCCATCAGCCCTGGGGGGCATCAGCCCCAGCATTTT.

This clonotype was seen repeatedly, ten times or more. The V gene is TRBV27, the J gene TRBJ1-2; 7 nucleotides agree with TRBD1. V shed 8 bases and J 4 bases; nucleotides not matched to a gene: 7. The CDR3 consists of 13 residues. In germline, CDR1 is MNHEY, CDR2 SMNVEV (reference sequence). The CDR3 bases are TGTGCCAGCGGGGCCGGGACAGCCTATGGCTACACCTTC. Translation gives CASGAGTAYGYTF.

There are many counts of this clonotype. The gene calls are TRBV4-1 and TRBJ2-3; perhaps D is TRBD1 or TRBD2 (6 bases each). Germline values: CDR1 MGHRA, CDR2 YSYEKL. This CDR3 has 15 residues. The germline V and J ends were trimmed by 1 base and 6 bases, with 14 bases remaining between them. The CDR3 DNA reads TGCGCCAGCAGCCAAGTAGGGGGTGGGGGGGATACGCAGTATTTT. Translation: CASSQVGGGGDTQYF.

The chain carries TRBV9 and TRBJ2-7; 7 nucleotides agree with TRBD1. The J segment lost 3 bases and the V segment lost 4 bases, leaving 7 bases of the junction unmatched. CDR1 SGDLS and CDR2 YYNGEE come from the germline V gene. The CDR3 has 14 residues. The CDR3 region has the DNA TGTGCCAGCAGCCCACAGGGGTCTAACTACGAGCAGTACTTC. This codes for CASSPQGSNYEQYF.

This clonotype was seen ten or more times. The genes are TRBV5-6 and TRBJ1-2, with TRBD1 matching over 7 bases. Germline loops: CDR1 SGHDT, CDR2 YYEEEE. Trimming removed 4 bases from V and 9 bases from J; junction bases left unmatched: 15. This CDR3 comprises 15 residues. CDR3 sequence: CASSRKLGTVSSYTF. Here the CDR3 DNA reads TGTGCCAGCAGCCGAAAACTTGGGACAGTCAGTAGCTACACCTTC.

Ten or more counts support this clonotype. V usage is TRBV28 and J usage is TRBJ1-1; D not certain. This CDR3 is built from 11 residues. Trimming pared 10 bases from V and 0 bases from J, leaving 6 bases between. Per germline, CDR1 MDHEN and CDR2 SYDVKM. CDR3 sequence (DNA): TGTGCCACCATTATGAACACTGAAGCTTTCTTT. It specifies CATIMNTEAFF.

This clonotype was picked up many times. The chain joins TRBV29-1 to TRBJ1-1; no clear D. Germline lookup yields CDR1 SQVTM and CDR2 ANQGSEA. This CDR3 region has 15 residues. V was trimmed by 2 bases and J by 8 bases, leaving 21 bases between them. CDR3 sequence (DNA): TGCAGCGTTGAATGGGAGGAGGGTCGGAGTACCGAAGCTTTCTTT. Its translation: CSVEWEEGRSTEAFF.

Only a few counts were recorded for this clonotype. J is TRBJ2-4 and V is TRBV15, with a tentative D call TRBD2 (5 bases). Deletions cut 1 base from V and 0 bases from J, with 10 bases between. This CDR3 is 16 amino acids long. Per germline, CDR1 LNHNV and CDR2 YYDKDF (reference sequence). CDR3 region: CATSRGRAEAKNIQYF. The DNA for the CDR3 is TGTGCCACCAGCAGAGGGAGAGCGGAAGCCAAAAACATTCAGTACTTC.

This clonotype was seen a few times. The J gene is TRBJ2-5, the V gene TRBV7-2; D remains ambiguous. The CDR3 contains 13 residues. In germline, CDR1 is SGHTA, CDR2 FQGNSA. V lost 4 bases and J lost 0, with 6 bases in between. CDR3 sequence reads: CASSSKYQETQYF. In DNA form, the CDR3 reads TGTGCCAGCAGCTCGAAGTACCAAGAGACCCAGTACTTC.

Comments on this clonotype: The junction shows a germline mismatch at one end, possibly a read error. The CDR3 bases are TGTACCAGCAGCTTTGGACCCCAGAGCCAAGAGACCCAGTACTTC. It is translated as CTSSFGPQSQETQYF. The genes are TRBV2 and TRBJ2-5, with D unclear. Germline V gene sequence: CDR1 SNHLY, CDR2 FYNNEI. The CDR3 totals 15 residues.